Listed here are 23 T cell receptor beta chains from one sample, sequenced in a study of blood T cell repertoires in COVID-19. Profiling relied on immunoSEQ multiplex PCR, and the TCRdb table lists in-frame clones only, not all of them. The sample carries 200,000 to 250,000 clones, about 86% recorded once. The sequencing sample was made of peripheral blood. Source of these receptors: a woman between 50 and 59 years old with COVID-19, enrolled during active disease.

The chain uses TRBV7-6 and TRBJ2-5; 8 positions agree with TRBD2. Losses at the gene ends were 4 bases for V and 4 bases for J; bases not matched to a gene: 11. Germline values: CDR1 SGHVS, CDR2 FNYEAQ. CDR3 length: 16 amino acids. The CDR3, as DNA: TGTGCCAGCAGCTCCTCCCGGGGGGGCCTTGGAGAGACCCAGTACTTC. It specifies CASSSSRGGLGETQYF. Supplemented by reference TRBV7-6 and TRBJ2-5, the full variable domain reads GAGVSQSPRYKVTKRGQDVALRCDPISGHVSLYWYRQALGQGPEFLTYFNYEAQQDKSGLPNDRFSAERPEGSISTLTIQRTEQRDSAMYRCASSSSRGGLGETQYFGPGTRLLVL.

The chain joins TRBV28 to TRBJ1-1; 8 bases fit TRBD1. Germline CDR1 reads MDHEN; CDR2 reads SYDVKM. CDR3 length equals 15 residues. The V and J ends lost 5 bases and 5 bases, in that order; junction bases with no gene match: 10. CDR3 nucleotide sequence: TGTGCCAGCAGTACCTCGGGACAGGAAGGGACTGAAGCTTTCTTT. Encoded protein: CASSTSGQEGTEAFF.

The rearrangement links TRBV4-3 to TRBJ1-2; 7 bases line up with TRBD1. V trimming: 2 bases; J trimming: 4 bases; junction bases outside the gene matches: 7. CDR3 length: 15 amino acids. Per the germline V gene, CDR1 is LGHNA and CDR2 is YSLEER. CDR3 region: CASSQSAGGGYGYTF. In nucleotides, the CDR3 is TGCGCCAGCAGCCAATCGGCAGGGGGAGGCTATGGCTACACCTTC.

The rearrangement uses TRBV7-2 and TRBJ2-1, with 12 positions matching TRBD1. Germline CDR1 SGHTA, CDR2 FQGNSA. This CDR3 contains 15 residues. V dropped 0 bases and J dropped 12; count of bases not matched to a gene: 6. This CDR3 reads CASSLAGTGGEAQFF. The CDR3 coding sequence is TGTGCCAGCAGCTTAGCCGGGACAGGGGGCGAGGCGCAGTTCTTC.

The chain recombines TRBV12-5 with TRBJ2-2; 8 bases fit TRBD1. Per germline, CDR1 LGHNT and CDR2 FRNRAP. V lost 4 bases, J lost 7 bases, and 5 bases stayed unmatched. The CDR3 runs to 14 residues. CDR3: CASGYQGAGGELFF. In DNA form, the CDR3 reads TGTGCTAGTGGTTATCAGGGGGCCGGCGGGGAGCTGTTTTTT.

The chain has TRBV5-1 and TRBJ2-2; D ambiguous. Germline assignment: CDR1 SGHRS and CDR2 YFSETQ. The germline V and J ends were trimmed by 1 base and 3 bases, with 10 bases remaining between them. CDR3 length equals 15 residues. The CDR3 region has the DNA TGCGCCAGCAGCTTGCTCACTCCCTACACCGGGGAGCTGTTTTTT. Translated, it gives CASSLLTPYTGELFF.

CDR3 DNA: TGTGCCAGCAGCTCGATAAAGCGGGTGACCCAGTACTTC. Protein sequence: CASSSIKRVTQYF. The chain recombines TRBV11-2 with TRBJ2-5; possible D gene TRBD2, 6 bases. The CDR3 has 13 residues. The V gene's germline CDR1 is SGHAT and CDR2 FQNNGV. Between the trimmed V and J ends, which lost 4 bases and 7 bases, there was a span of 13 bases.

V usage is TRBV7-2 and J usage is TRBJ2-7, with TRBD2 identical over 12 bases. The V segment lost 4 bases and the J segment 4 bases; nucleotides outside the gene matches: 5. The V gene's germline CDR1 is SGHTA and CDR2 FQGNSA. The CDR3 sequence is 15 residues long. The CDR3 here is CASSSPGTSGYEQYF. In DNA, the CDR3 is TGTGCCAGCAGCTCCCCCGGGACTAGCGGGTACGAGCAGTACTTC.

V and J are TRBV2 and TRBJ2-7; 7 bases fit TRBD2. The CDR3 has 13 residues. The V segment lost 3 bases and the J segment 4 bases; nucleotides outside the gene matches: 3. Germline CDR1 and CDR2: SNHLY and FYNNEI. The chain's CDR3 is CASSERTSYEQYV. The CDR3 DNA follows: TGTGCCAGCAGTGAGAGGACTAGTTACGAGCAGTACGTC.

The chain links TRBV9 to TRBJ2-1; D might be TRBD2 (6 bases). Between the trimmed V and J ends, which lost 4 bases and 3 bases, there was a span of 14 bases. This CDR3 is built from 15 residues. The germline V gene encodes CDR1 SGDLS and CDR2 YYNGEE. CDR3 nucleotide sequence: TGTGCCAGCAGCTACTCCGGGGGAGGCTACAATGAGCAGTTCTTC. This sequence encodes CASSYSGGGYNEQFF.

The chain combines TRBV5-6 with TRBJ2-2, with a tentative D call TRBD1 (6 bases). The CDR3 covers 16 residues. The germline V and J ends were trimmed by 4 bases and 0 bases, with 13 bases remaining between them. CDR1 SGHDT and CDR2 YYEEEE come from the germline V gene. DNA of the CDR3: TGTGCCAGCAGCCAAGGGACATTCGCGAACACCGGGGAGCTGTTTTTT. It encodes CASSQGTFANTGELFF.

The chain employs TRBV11-2 and TRBJ2-1; the D gene is possibly TRBD1 (5 bases). Germline loops: CDR1 SGHAT, CDR2 FQNNGV. V gave up 3 bases and J gave up 4 bases, with 10 bases separating them. The CDR3 is 14 residues long. CDR3 protein: CASSFQTVYNEQFF. The CDR3 region has the DNA TGTGCCAGCAGCTTCCAGACAGTATACAATGAGCAGTTCTTC.

The genes are TRBV25-1 and TRBJ2-7; 7 positions match TRBD2. Germline CDR1 reads MGHDK; CDR2 reads SYGVNS. The CDR3 sequence is 15 residues long. The V segment lost 2 bases and the J segment 5 bases; nucleotides outside the gene matches: 9. In DNA, the CDR3 is TGTGCCAGCAGTGAAGATAGGACGGGGGGTGACGAGCAGTACTTC. This sequence encodes CASSEDRTGGDEQYF.

This chain links TRBV7-6 with TRBJ2-1; D is ambiguous. The CDR3 extends over 18 amino acids. Trimming removed 5 bases at V and 0 bases at J, with 20 bases between. Germline V gene sequence: CDR1 SGHVS, CDR2 FNYEAQ. The DNA for the CDR3 is TGTGCCAGCAGCCGCCCCCGACTTGGCGCAAGCTCCTACAATGAGCAGTTCTTC. Its translation: CASSRPRLGASSYNEQFF.

The J gene is TRBJ1-5, the V gene TRBV28; TRBD1 matches 8 bases. The CDR3 length is 15 residues. With V trimmed by 5 bases and J by 1 base, 4 bases remained unmatched. Germline CDR1 and CDR2: MDHEN and SYDVKM. CDR3 in amino acids: CASSTTGVSNQPQHF. The CDR3 nucleotides are TGTGCCAGCAGTACGACAGGGGTGAGCAATCAGCCCCAGCATTTT.

This CDR3 reads CASSFGTGTYEQYV. The DNA for the CDR3 is TGTGCCAGCAGCTTCGGGACAGGGACCTACGAGCAGTACGTC. The chain combines TRBV11-2 with TRBJ2-7, with TRBD1 matching 9 bases. The CDR3 is made up of 14 amino acids. Losses at the gene ends were 3 bases for V and 2 bases for J; bases not matched to a gene: 2. The germline V gene has CDR1 SGHAT and CDR2 FQNNGV.

Only a few counts were recorded for this clone. The chain combines TRBV30 with TRBJ1-5; maybe TRBD1 (6 bases). Trimming pared 0 bases from V and 5 bases from J, leaving 14 bases between. Germline CDR1 reads GTSNPN; CDR2 reads SVGIG (reference sequence). The CDR3 contains 15 residues. The CDR3 reads CAWSVTRGAHQPQHF. In nucleotides, the CDR3 is TGTGCCTGGAGTGTAACCCGGGGGGCACATCAGCCCCAGCATTTT.

This chain connects TRBV2 to TRBJ1-2; 9 positions agree with TRBD1. CDR1 SNHLY and CDR2 FYNNEI come from the germline V gene. The junction had 7 bases not matched to a gene; V was cut back by 6 bases and J by 8 bases. CDR3 length: 13 residues. CDR3: CASSLGQGLGYTF. The DNA for the CDR3 is TGTGCCAGCAGCCTGGGACAGGGCCTGGGCTACACCTTC.

The J gene is TRBJ2-7, the V gene TRBV11-2, with D tentatively TRBD2 (5 bases). Germline lookup yields CDR1 SGHAT and CDR2 FQNNGV. The ends were cut back, 4 bases at V and 3 bases at J, with 19 bases in the middle. This CDR3 region has 16 residues. The CDR3 bases are TGTGCCAGCAGCTCTCCTCGAGGGTTGGGATACTACGAGCAGTACGTC. Protein product: CASSSPRGLGYYEQYV.

V is TRBV19 and J is TRBJ1-1; no firm D call. V was clipped by 6 bases and J by 3 bases, with 11 bases between them. The germline V gene has CDR1 LNHDA and CDR2 SQIVND (reference sequence). This CDR3 spans 13 amino acids. The CDR3 here is CASSPRLDTEAFF. CDR3 DNA: TGTGCCAGTAGCCCTAGGTTAGACACTGAAGCTTTCTTT.

V is TRBV6-1 and J is TRBJ1-5; 9 bases agree with TRBD1. Unmatched junction bases numbered 8, after V lost 4 bases and J lost 1 base. Germline V lookup: CDR1 MNHNS, CDR2 SASEGT. CDR3 length: 17 residues. Here the CDR3 DNA reads TGTGCCAGCAGTGCTGCCGACAGGGGGAGAAGCAATCAGCCCCAGCATTTT. Protein: CASSAADRGRSNQPQHF.

The V call is TRBV10-3, the J call TRBJ2-7, with D possibly matching TRBD1 (6 bases). This CDR3 has 12 amino acids. Trimming took 2 bases from V and 5 from J, leaving 7 bases between them. Germline assignment: CDR1 ENHRY and CDR2 SYGVKD. CDR3 DNA: TGTGCCATCAGTGAGACAGGGAACGAGCAGTACGTC. It translates to CAISETGNEQYV.

The chain has TRBV5-8 and TRBJ1-3, with a possible D match to TRBD1 (6 bases). The germline gives CDR1 SGHTS, CDR2 YDEGEE. The CDR3 is 15 residues long. V was cut by 2 bases and J by 4 bases, with 13 bases left in between. The CDR3 nucleotides read TGTGCCAGCAGCTTATTATCAGGGGCAGGAAACACCATATATTTT. It specifies CASSLLSGAGNTIYF. Together with reference TRBV5-8 and TRBJ1-3, the CDR3 gives the full variable domain: EAGVTQSPTHLIKTRGQQATLRCSPISGHTSVYWYQQALGLGLQFLLWYDEGEERNRGNFPPRFSGRQFPNYSSELNVNALELEDSALYLCASSLLSGAGNTIYFGEGSWLTVV.